What follows describes a single T cell receptor (beta chain). Using around 10 ml of fresh peripheral blood, PBMCs were prepared. These data belong to a study of T cells in Graves' hyperthyroidism and ophthalmopathy. CDR3 length: 14 residues. Germline-derived CDR1 and CDR2 are KGHSH and LQKENI. V dropped 4 bases and J dropped 2 bases, with 9 bases sitting between them. RNA transcripts were the template for amplifying TCR beta CDR3 regions. The HTBI primer set served for first-round RT-PCR of the TCR CDR3. A single record per CDR3 protein comes from TCRdb applying MiXCR to the multiplex PCR reads. The sample has 350,000 to 400,000 distinct CDR3 sequences; 14% to 15% are singletons.

This chain joins TRBV18 and TRBJ1-5; D gene unclear. The sequencing input was blood. The receptor comes from a woman in her twenties or thirties with Graves' hyperthyroidism. The CDR3 is CASSRNQGNQPQHF. DNA of the CDR3: TGTGCCAGCTCACGTAACCAGGGCAATCAGCCCCAGCATTTT.